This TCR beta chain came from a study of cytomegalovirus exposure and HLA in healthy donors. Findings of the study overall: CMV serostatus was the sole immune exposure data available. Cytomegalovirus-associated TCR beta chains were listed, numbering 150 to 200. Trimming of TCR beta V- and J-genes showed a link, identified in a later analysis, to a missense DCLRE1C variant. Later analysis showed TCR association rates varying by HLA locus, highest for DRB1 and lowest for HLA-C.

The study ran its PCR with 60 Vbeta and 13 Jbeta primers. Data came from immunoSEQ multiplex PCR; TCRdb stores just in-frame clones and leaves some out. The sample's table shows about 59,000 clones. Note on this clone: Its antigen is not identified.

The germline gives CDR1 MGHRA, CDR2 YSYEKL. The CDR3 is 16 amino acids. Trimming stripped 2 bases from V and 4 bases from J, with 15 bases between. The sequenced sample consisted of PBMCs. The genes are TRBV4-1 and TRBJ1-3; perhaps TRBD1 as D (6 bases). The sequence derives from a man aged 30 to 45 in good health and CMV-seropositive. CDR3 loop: CASSQLPPGTGNTIYF. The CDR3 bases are TGCGCCAGCAGCCAACTTCCCCCGGGGACAGGAAACACCATATATTTT.